This T cell receptor (beta chain) was documented in a study of blood T cell repertoires in COVID-19. The V end was cut by 1 base, the J end by 8 bases, with 14 bases between. The germline V gene has CDR1 SGHTA and CDR2 FQGNSA. There are 15 residues in the CDR3. In the authors' methods: Cell counts per sample came from amplifying reference gene primers. Method: immunoSEQ multiplex PCR; TCRdb's copy keeps in-frame clones and lacks some. V and J calls and clone size are copied from that table; D and trimming were computed from the DNA. Seen here are around 200,000 clones, roughly 81% observed once, and the top ten hold 4% to 5%.

The chain uses TRBV7-2 and TRBJ2-2; possible D gene TRBD1, 5 bases. The sequenced sample was peripheral blood. The TCR sequence derives from an elderly woman with acute or convalescent COVID-19. The CDR3 reads CASSLDGRQGGELFF. CDR3 sequence (DNA): TGTGCCAGCAGCTTAGACGGACGGCAGGGTGGGGAGCTGTTTTTT.